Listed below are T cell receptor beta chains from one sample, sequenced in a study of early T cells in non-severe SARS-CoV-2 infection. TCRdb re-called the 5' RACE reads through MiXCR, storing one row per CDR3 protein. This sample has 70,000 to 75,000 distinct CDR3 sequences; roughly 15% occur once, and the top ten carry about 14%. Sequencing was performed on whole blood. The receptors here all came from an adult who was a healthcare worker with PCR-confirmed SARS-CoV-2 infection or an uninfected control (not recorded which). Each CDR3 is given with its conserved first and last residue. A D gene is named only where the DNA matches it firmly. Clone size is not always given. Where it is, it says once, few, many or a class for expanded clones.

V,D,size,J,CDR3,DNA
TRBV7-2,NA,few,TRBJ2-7,CASSFERARGAHYEQYF,TGTGCCAGCAGCTTTGAAAGAGCCCGGGGGGCGCACTACGAGCAGTACTTC
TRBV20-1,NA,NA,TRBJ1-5,CSARGGESQPQHF,TGCAGTGCTAGAGGAGGGGAGAGTCAGCCCCAGCATTTT
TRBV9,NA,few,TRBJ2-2,CASSVEGELFF,TGTGCCAGCAGCGTAGAAGGGGAGCTGTTTTTT
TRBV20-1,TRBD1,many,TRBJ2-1,CSAGRGTGDYNEQFF,TGCAGTGCTGGACGCGGGACAGGGGACTACAATGAGCAGTTCTTC
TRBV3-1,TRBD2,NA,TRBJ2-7,CASSQVGLAGTLYEQYF,TGTGCCAGCAGCCAAGTAGGACTAGCGGGGACCCTCTACGAGCAGTACTTC
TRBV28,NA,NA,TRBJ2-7,CASSSPNSYEQYF,TGTGCCAGCAGTTCCCCTAACTCCTACGAGCAGTACTTC
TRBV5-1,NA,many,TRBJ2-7,CASSDEGVTGSYEQYF,TGCGCCAGCAGCGACGAGGGGGTCACGGGTTCCTACGAGCAGTACTTC
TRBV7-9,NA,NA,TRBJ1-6,CASSRVGNSSPLHF,TGTGCCAGCAGCCGGGTGGGCAATAGTTCACCCCTCCACTTT
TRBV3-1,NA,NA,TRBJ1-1,CASSLQQRGKAFF,TGTGCCAGCAGCCTCCAACAGAGGGGGAAAGCTTTCTTT
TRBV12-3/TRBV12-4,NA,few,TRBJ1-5,CASSLVQGQPQHF,TGTGCCAGCAGTTTGGTACAGGGACAGCCCCAGCATTTT
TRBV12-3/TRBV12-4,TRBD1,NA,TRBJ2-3,CASSPVGTVRTDTQYF,TGTGCCAGCAGTCCGGTTGGGACAGTCCGAACAGATACGCAGTATTTT
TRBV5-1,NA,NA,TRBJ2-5,CASSQAGEETQYF,TGCGCCAGCAGCCAAGCAGGGGAAGAGACCCAGTACTTC
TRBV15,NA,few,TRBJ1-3,CATSVAPGNTIYF,TGTGCCACCAGCGTAGCCCCTGGAAACACCATATATTTT
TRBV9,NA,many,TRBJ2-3,CASSPRLQEGTDTQYF,TGTGCCAGCAGCCCCCGCTTGCAAGAGGGAACAGATACGCAGTATTTT
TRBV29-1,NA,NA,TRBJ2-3,CSVAGEWSTDTQYF,TGCAGCGTTGCAGGGGAATGGAGCACAGATACGCAGTATTTT
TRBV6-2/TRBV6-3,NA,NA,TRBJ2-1,CASSYSTPPEQFF,TGTGCCAGCAGTTACTCGACTCCCCCCGAGCAGTTCTTC
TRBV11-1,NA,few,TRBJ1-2,CASSFDGTVLGYTF,TGTGCCAGCAGCTTCGATGGGACCGTCCTTGGCTACACCTTC
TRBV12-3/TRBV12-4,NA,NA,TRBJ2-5,CASRRTGQVQETQYF,TGTGCCAGCAGACGGACGGGACAAGTCCAAGAGACCCAGTACTTC
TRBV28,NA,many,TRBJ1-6,CASSPREGTPPQPLHF,TGTGCCAGCAGTCCTCGGGAGGGGACCCCGCCTCAACCCCTCCACTTT
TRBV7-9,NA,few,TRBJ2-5,CASSLRGYQETQYF,TGTGCCAGCAGCTTACGGGGGTACCAAGAGACCCAGTACTTC
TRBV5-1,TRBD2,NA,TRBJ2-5,CASSLAPAGRETQYF,TGCGCCAGCAGCTTGGCGCCAGCGGGGCGGGAGACCCAGTACTTC
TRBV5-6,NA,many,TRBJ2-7,CASSLSGGRSYEQYF,TGTGCCAGCAGCTTAAGTGGCGGCAGATCCTACGAGCAGTACTTC
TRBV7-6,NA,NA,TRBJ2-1,CASSLPHNEQFF,TGTGCCAGCAGCCTTCCCCACAATGAGCAGTTCTTC
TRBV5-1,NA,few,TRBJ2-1,CASSLTPPRDNEQFF,TGCGCCAGCAGCTTGACGCCTCCTCGTGACAATGAGCAGTTCTTC
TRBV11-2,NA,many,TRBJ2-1,CASSGLTGSRNEQFF,TGTGCCAGCAGCGGTTTAACAGGATCCCGTAATGAGCAGTTCTTC
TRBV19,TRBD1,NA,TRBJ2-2,CASRVQGADTGELFF,TGTGCCAGTAGAGTACAGGGGGCAGACACCGGGGAGCTGTTTTTT
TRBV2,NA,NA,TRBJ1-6,CASRGQSSYNSPLHF,TGTGCCAGCAGAGGACAGAGCTCCTATAATTCACCCCTCCACTTT
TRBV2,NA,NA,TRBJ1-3,CASSEPQGNGNTIYF,TGTGCCAGCAGTGAACCCCAGGGCAATGGAAACACCATATATTTT
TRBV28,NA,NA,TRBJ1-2,CASSLAGSRGYTF,TGTGCCAGCAGTTTAGCTGGGAGCAGGGGCTACACCTTC
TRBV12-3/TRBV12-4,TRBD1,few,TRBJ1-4,CASRPTGEDEKLFF,TGTGCCAGCAGACCGACAGGGGAGGATGAAAAACTGTTTTTT
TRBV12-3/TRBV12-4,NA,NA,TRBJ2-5,CASSLFETQYF,TGTGCCAGCAGTTTATTCGAGACCCAGTACTTC
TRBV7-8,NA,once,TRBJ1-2,CASSLEQLNYGYTF,TGTGCCAGCAGCTTAGAACAGCTTAACTATGGCTACACCTTC
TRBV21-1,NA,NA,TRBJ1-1,CAPAGSWGTFF,TGTGCCCCAGCGGGTAGTTGGGGGACTTTCTTT
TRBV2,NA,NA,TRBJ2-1,CASSGDNEQFF,TGTGCCAGCAGTGGGGATAATGAGCAGTTCTTC
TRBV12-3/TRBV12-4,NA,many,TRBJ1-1,CASSFSTQAFF,TGTGCCAGCAGTTTTTCCACCCAAGCTTTCTTT
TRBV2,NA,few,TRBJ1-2,CASSEPGDYGYTF,TGTGCCAGCAGTGAGCCAGGGGACTATGGCTACACCTTC
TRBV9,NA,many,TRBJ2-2,CASSPRPVEVGELFF,TGTGCCAGCAGCCCCCGGCCCGTTGAAGTCGGGGAGCTGTTTTTT
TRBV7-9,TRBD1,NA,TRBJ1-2,CASRPDRAYGYTF,TGTGCCAGCAGGCCAGACAGGGCCTATGGCTACACCTTC
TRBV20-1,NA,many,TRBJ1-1,CSGQLGPREAFF,TGCAGTGGCCAACTTGGACCCCGGGAAGCTTTCTTT
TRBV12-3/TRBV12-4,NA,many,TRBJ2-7,CASGQSSYEQYF,TGTGCCAGCGGCCAGAGTTCCTACGAGCAGTACTTC
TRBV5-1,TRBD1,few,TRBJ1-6,CASSVETGYNSPLHF,TGCGCCAGCAGCGTCGAGACAGGGTACAATTCACCCCTCCACTTT
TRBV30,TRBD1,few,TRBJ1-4,CAWSTRTGVATNEKLFF,TGTGCCTGGAGTACGCGGACAGGGGTGGCAACTAATGAAAAACTGTTTTTT
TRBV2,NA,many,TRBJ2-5,CASQAEETQYF,TGTGCCAGCCAAGCGGAAGAGACCCAGTACTTC
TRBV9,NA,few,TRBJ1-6,CASSVAGTNSPLHF,TGTGCCAGCAGCGTAGCAGGGACTAATTCACCCCTCCACTTT
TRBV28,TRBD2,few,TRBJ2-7,CASTSGTSGLYF,TGTGCCAGCACTTCCGGGACTAGCGGTTTGTACTTC
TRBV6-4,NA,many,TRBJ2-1,CASSDPPAVEQFF,TGTGCCAGCAGTGACCCCCCAGCAGTCGAGCAGTTCTTC
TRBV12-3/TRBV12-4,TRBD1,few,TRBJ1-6,CASRGTVNSPLHF,TGTGCCAGCAGGGGGACAGTTAATTCACCCCTCCACTTT
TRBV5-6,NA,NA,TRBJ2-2,CASSFRQVTGELFF,TGTGCCAGCAGCTTTCGTCAGGTGACCGGGGAGCTGTTTTTT
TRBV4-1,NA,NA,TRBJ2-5,CASSLATRETQYF,TGCGCCAGCAGCCTAGCGACCCGAGAGACCCAGTACTTC
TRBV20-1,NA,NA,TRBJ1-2,CSASGLEGNYGYTF,TGCAGTGCTAGCGGACTTGAAGGAAACTATGGCTACACCTTC
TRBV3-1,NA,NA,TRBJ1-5,CASSQGPRWQPQHF,TGTGCCAGCAGCCAAGGCCCGAGGTGGCAGCCCCAGCATTTT
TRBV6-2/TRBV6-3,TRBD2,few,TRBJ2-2,CASPGGGTGELFF,TGTGCCAGCCCGGGCGGGGGCACCGGGGAGCTGTTTTTT
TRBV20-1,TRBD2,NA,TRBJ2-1,CSASSGLAGQFYNEQFF,TGCAGTGCTAGTTCGGGACTAGCGGGGCAATTCTACAATGAGCAGTTCTTC
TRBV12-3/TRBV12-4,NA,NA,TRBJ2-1,CANRLSMQDEQFF,TGTGCCAACCGCCTCAGCATGCAGGATGAGCAGTTCTTC
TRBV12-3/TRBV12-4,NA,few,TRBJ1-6,CASKQDGTNSPLHF,TGTGCCAGCAAACAGGACGGCACTAATTCACCCCTCCACTTT
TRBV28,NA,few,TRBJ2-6,CASSAGHPSGANVLTF,TGTGCCAGCAGTGCCGGACACCCCTCTGGGGCCAACGTCCTGACTTTC
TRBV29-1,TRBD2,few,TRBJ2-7,CSVDGGGKYEQYF,TGCAGCGTTGACGGCGGGGGGAAGTACGAGCAGTACTTC
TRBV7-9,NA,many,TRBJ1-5,CASSGPGQSNQPQHF,TGTGCCAGCAGCGGACCGGGACAAAGCAATCAGCCCCAGCATTTT
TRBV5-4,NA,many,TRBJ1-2,CASSLGLDANYGYTF,TGTGCCAGCAGCTTGGGCCTAGACGCTAACTATGGCTACACCTTC